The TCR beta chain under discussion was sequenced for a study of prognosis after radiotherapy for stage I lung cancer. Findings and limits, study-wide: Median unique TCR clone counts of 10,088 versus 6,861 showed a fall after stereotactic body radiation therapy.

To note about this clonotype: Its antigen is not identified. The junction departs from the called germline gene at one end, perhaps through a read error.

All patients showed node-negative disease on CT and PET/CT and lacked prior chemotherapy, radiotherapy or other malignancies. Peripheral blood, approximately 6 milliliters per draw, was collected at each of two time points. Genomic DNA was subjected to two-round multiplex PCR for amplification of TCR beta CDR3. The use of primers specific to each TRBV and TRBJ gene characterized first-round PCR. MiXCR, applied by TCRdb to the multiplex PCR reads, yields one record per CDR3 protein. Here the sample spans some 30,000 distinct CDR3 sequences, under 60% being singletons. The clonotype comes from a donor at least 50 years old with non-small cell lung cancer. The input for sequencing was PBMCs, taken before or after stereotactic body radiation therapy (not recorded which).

The CDR3 DNA reads as TGTGCCACCAGTGAGAAAGGGTGGCCCAAGGGTGTGGTCACTGAAGCTTTCTTT. Protein sequence: CATSEKGWPKGVVTEAFF. The rearrangement uses TRBV27 and TRBJ1-1; D is undetermined. The germline gives CDR1 MNHEY, CDR2 SMNVEV (reference sequence). The CDR3 has 18 amino acids.